Shown below are 18 T cell receptor beta chains from a single sample sequenced in a study of cytomegalovirus exposure and HLA in healthy donors. 60 Vbeta and 13 Jbeta primers were used in PCR. Here immunoSEQ multiplex PCR was the method, and the copy in TCRdb shows in-frame clones only, minus some. The sample lists around 140,000 clones, 80% occurring once. The specimen was PBMCs. These TCRs come from a woman aged 25 to 39 in good health and CMV-seronegative.

This clone has only a few counts. The chain recombines TRBV13 with TRBJ2-1; 11 nucleotides match TRBD2. CDR1 and CDR2 (germline): PRHDT, FYEKMQ (reference sequence). The CDR3 is 15 residues long. V lost 5 bases, J lost 4 bases, and 4 bases stayed unmatched. This CDR3 is CASSRGTSGYNEQFF. The DNA for the CDR3 is TGTGCCAGCAGCAGAGGGACTAGCGGATACAATGAGCAGTTCTTC.

CDR3 in DNA: TGTGCCAGCAGCGTCAGGACTAGCGGGAGGGATCGCACCGGGGAGCTGTTTTTT. Protein sequence: CASSVRTSGRDRTGELFF. This chain connects TRBV9 to TRBJ2-2; 15 bases are shared with TRBD2. V shed 2 bases and J 4 bases; nucleotides not matched to a gene: 6. The CDR3 has 18 residues. Germline V gene data show CDR1 as SGDLS and CDR2 as YYNGEE.

V and J are TRBV5-6 and TRBJ2-7; D might be TRBD2 (5 bases). This CDR3 has 14 amino acids. The germline V and J ends were trimmed by 1 base and 2 bases, with 10 bases remaining between them. Germline V gene data show CDR1 as SGHDT and CDR2 as YYEEEE. Here the CDR3 DNA reads TGTGCCAGCAGCTTGATTGGGAGACCCTACGAGCAGTACTTC. This gives the protein CASSLIGRPYEQYF.

The CDR3 sequence: CASSILNQPQHF. The CDR3 DNA reads as TGTGCCAGTAGTATCTTGAATCAGCCCCAGCATTTT. This chain connects TRBV19 to TRBJ1-5; D unresolved. The V and J ends lost 3 bases and 4 bases respectively, with 4 bases between them. The length of the CDR3 is 12 residues. Per the germline V gene, CDR1 is LNHDA and CDR2 is SQIVND (reference sequence).

V usage is TRBV2 and J usage is TRBJ1-3; D is unresolved. The CDR3 totals 14 residues. Germline values: CDR1 SNHLY, CDR2 FYNNEI. Deletions cut 4 bases from V and 3 bases from J, with 10 bases between. The chain's CDR3 is CASSGEGGGNTIYF. In nucleotides, the CDR3 is TGTGCCAGCAGTGGGGAGGGAGGTGGAAACACCATATATTTT.

V gene TRBV5-1 combines with J gene TRBJ2-7, with unresolved D. This CDR3 has 13 residues. Germline-derived CDR1 and CDR2 are SGHRS and YFSETQ. Trimming removed 0 bases at V and 1 base at J, with 5 bases between. This CDR3 is CASSLVGSYEQYF. The DNA of the CDR3 is TGCGCCAGCAGCTTGGTCGGGTCCTACGAGCAGTACTTC.

The CDR3 here is CASTTPSGANVLTF. The CDR3 region has the DNA TGTGCCAGCACAACTCCTTCTGGGGCCAACGTCCTGACTTTC. This sequence joins TRBV28 and TRBJ2-6; no definite D call. The CDR3 loop spans 14 amino acids. Trimming removed 7 bases at V and 1 base at J, with 8 bases between. Germline V lookup: CDR1 MDHEN, CDR2 SYDVKM. Variable domain in full (rest from reference TRBV28 and TRBJ2-6): DVKVTQSSRYLVKRTGEKVFLECVQDMDHENMFWYRQDPGLGLRLIYFSYDVKMKEKGDIPEGYSVSREKKERFSLILESASTNQTSMYLCASTTPSGANVLTFGAGSRLTVL.

The chain has TRBV6-1 and TRBJ1-2; D unresolved. CDR3 size: 14 residues. Trimming removed 8 bases at V and 8 bases at J, with 21 bases between. Germline CDR1 and CDR2: MNHNS and SASEGT. The CDR3 here is CASARDRDRCGYTF. DNA for the CDR3: TGTGCCAGCGCTCGTGACCGGGATCGATGCGGCTACACCTTC.

J is TRBJ2-3 and V is TRBV19, with a possible D match to TRBD2 (5 bases). V was trimmed by 7 bases and J by 4 bases, leaving 15 bases between them. Germline CDR1 is LNHDA and CDR2 is SQIVND (reference sequence). The CDR3 is 14 residues long. DNA for the CDR3: TGTGCCAGTACCGCGGGCCCCCGGCCAGATACGCAGTATTTT. Amino acids: CASTAGPRPDTQYF.

This sequence joins TRBV19 and TRBJ2-7; D unresolved. Germline loops: CDR1 LNHDA, CDR2 SQIVND (reference sequence). The V end was cut by 1 base, the J end by 5 bases, with 9 bases between. The CDR3 extends over 13 amino acids. CDR3: CASSIARSDEQYF. DNA for the CDR3: TGTGCCAGTAGTATAGCTCGCAGCGACGAGCAGTACTTC. The full variable domain, completed using reference TRBV19 and TRBJ2-7, is DGGITQSPKYLFRKEGQNVTLSCEQNLNHDAMYWYRQDPGQGLRLIYYSQIVNDFQKGDIAEGYSVSREKKESFPLTVTSAQKNPTAFYLCASSIARSDEQYFGPGTRLTVT.

This clone has a handful of counts. The CDR3 DNA reads TGTGCCATCAGGGGACAGGGGGACAATCAGCCCCAGCATTTT. The encoded protein is CAIRGQGDNQPQHF. The gene calls are TRBV10-3 and TRBJ1-5, with TRBD1 matching 11 bases. After removal of 6 bases from V and 3 bases from J, the junction contained 1 base not matched to a gene. CDR3 length: 14 residues. From germline, CDR1 is ENHRY and CDR2 SYGVKD.

The chain links TRBV27 to TRBJ1-5; D gene uncertain. Trimming shortened V by 6 bases and J by 4 bases, and 10 bases separated the two germline ends. CDR3 length: 13 residues. CDR1 MNHEY and CDR2 SMNVEV come from the germline V gene (reference sequence). Here the CDR3 DNA reads TGTGCCAGCAGCCCTGGGAGTAATCAGCCCCAGCATTTT. Its protein is CASSPGSNQPQHF.

The chain recombines TRBV7-8 with TRBJ1-5, with unresolved D. This CDR3 contains 15 residues. Trimming stripped 4 bases from V and 4 bases from J, with 14 bases between. Germline CDR1 and CDR2: SGHVS and FQNEAQ. The CDR3 loop is CASSWKAGQNQPQHF. CDR3 sequence (DNA): TGTGCCAGCAGCTGGAAAGCGGGCCAAAATCAGCCCCAGCATTTT.

V gene TRBV6-1 combines with J gene TRBJ2-7; 9 nucleotides agree with TRBD1. Germline V CDR1 and CDR2: MNHNS, SASEGT. The CDR3 contains 12 residues. V lost 8 bases and J lost 7; bases outside the gene matches: 6. CDR3 sequence (DNA): TGTGCCAGCTATAGACAGGGGGGTGAGCAGTACTTC. This translates into CASYRQGGEQYF.

The CDR3 spells CAWSGHLNSPLHF. The CDR3 region has the DNA TGTGCCTGGAGCGGACACCTTAATTCACCCCTCCACTTT. This chain connects TRBV30 to TRBJ1-6, with D maybe TRBD1 (5 bases). The CDR3 runs 13 residues. The germline V and J ends were trimmed by 3 bases and 6 bases, with 9 bases remaining between them. CDR1 is GTSNPN and CDR2 is SVGIG in the germline V gene (reference sequence).

The rearrangement uses TRBV29-1 and TRBJ2-2; TRBD2 might be the D (6 bases). The germline V gene has CDR1 SQVTM and CDR2 ANQGSEA. V was pared by 7 bases and J by 0 bases, with 12 bases between. CDR3 length: 14 amino acids. The CDR3 here is CSGGGVANTGELFF. The CDR3 coding sequence is TGCAGCGGGGGAGGAGTCGCGAACACCGGGGAGCTGTTTTTT.

The chain is built from TRBV12-5 and TRBJ2-7; D may be TRBD1 (6 bases). Germline loops: CDR1 LGHNT, CDR2 FRNRAP. V gave up 3 bases and J gave up 1 base, with 16 bases separating them. This CDR3 contains 16 residues. The CDR3 loop is CASGLMTGEGSYEQYF. The CDR3 coding sequence is TGTGCTAGTGGTTTAATGACAGGTGAGGGTTCCTACGAGCAGTACTTC.

The chain couples TRBV4-1 to TRBJ1-6; tentatively, D is TRBD1 (6 bases). Trimming removed 4 bases from V and 5 bases from J, with 12 bases in between. There are 15 residues in the CDR3. Germline CDR1 is MGHRA and CDR2 is YSYEKL. CDR3 sequence: CASSPDSVDNSPLHF. The CDR3 DNA sequence: TGCGCCAGCAGCCCGGACAGTGTAGATAATTCACCCCTCCACTTT.